The rows below give T cell receptor beta chains drawn from one sample of a study of Graves' ophthalmopathy and Graves' hyperthyroidism. TCRdb used MiXCR to reprocess the multiplex PCR reads, holding one entry per CDR3 protein. The data show hundreds of thousands of distinct CDR3 sequences, approximately 22% seen once. Sequencing used peripheral blood. The source of these receptors is a woman aged 18-30 years with stable Graves' hyperthyroidism. Some clones in this sample may be carry-over from other donors' samples. CDR3s include the opening cysteine and the closing phenylalanine or tryptophan. D genes are given only for firm matches. Size values are once, few and many counts, or a class for expanded clones, and some rows have none.

j_gene: TRBJ1-2
v_gene: TRBV11-2
abundance: many
d_gene: NA
CDR3aa: CASSLDQLNYGYTF
CDR3nt: TGTGCCAGCAGCTTAGATCAGTTAAACTATGGCTACACCTTC

j_gene: TRBJ1-3
v_gene: TRBV6-5
abundance: many
d_gene: NA
CDR3aa: CASSSAVGNTIYF
CDR3nt: TGTGCCAGCAGTTCGGCCGTGGGAAACACCATATATTTT

j_gene: TRBJ1-2
v_gene: TRBV12-3/TRBV12-4
abundance: NA
d_gene: TRBD1
CDR3aa: CASSSGTARGGYTF
CDR3nt: TGTGCCAGCAGTTCGGGGACAGCCAGAGGTGGTTACACCTTC

j_gene: TRBJ2-7
v_gene: TRBV28
abundance: once
d_gene: NA
CDR3aa: CASRTLGQSEQYF
CDR3nt: TGTGCCAGCAGGACCCTCGGACAGAGCGAGCAGTACTTC

j_gene: TRBJ2-2
v_gene: TRBV6-1
abundance: few
d_gene: TRBD1
CDR3aa: CASSSTGTGVLGELFF
CDR3nt: TGTGCCAGCAGCTCTACCGGGACAGGGGTTCTCGGGGAGCTGTTTTTT

j_gene: TRBJ2-7
v_gene: TRBV5-1
abundance: NA
d_gene: NA
CDR3aa: CASWGDGLYEQYF
CDR3nt: TGCGCCAGCTGGGGGGACGGTCTCTACGAGCAGTACTTC

j_gene: TRBJ2-2
v_gene: TRBV27
abundance: NA
d_gene: TRBD2
CDR3aa: CASSLPRPTSGGAGELFF
CDR3nt: TGTGCCAGCAGTCTACCACGCCCGACTAGCGGGGGGGCCGGGGAGCTGTTTTTT

j_gene: TRBJ2-5
v_gene: TRBV2
abundance: many
d_gene: NA
CDR3aa: CASSEGPGWETQYF
CDR3nt: TGTGCCAGCAGTGAGGGCCCGGGGTGGGAGACCCAGTACTTC

j_gene: TRBJ2-2
v_gene: TRBV27
abundance: many
d_gene: NA
CDR3aa: CASQHGSNTGELFF
CDR3nt: TGTGCCAGCCAACACGGTTCGAACACCGGGGAGCTGTTTTTT

j_gene: TRBJ2-7
v_gene: TRBV6-5
abundance: few
d_gene: NA
CDR3aa: CASSSQGTGYEQYF
CDR3nt: TGTGCCAGCAGTTCCCAGGGAACTGGCTACGAGCAGTACTTC

j_gene: TRBJ1-2
v_gene: TRBV6-2/TRBV6-3
abundance: many
d_gene: NA
CDR3aa: CASSYSSAGNYGYTF
CDR3nt: TGTGCCAGCAGTTACTCGAGCGCCGGGAACTATGGCTACACCTTC

j_gene: TRBJ1-5
v_gene: TRBV19
abundance: NA
d_gene: NA
CDR3aa: CASSIAVTAIRQPQHF
CDR3nt: TGTGCCAGTAGTATAGCCGTGACAGCAATCCGTCAGCCCCAGCATTTT

j_gene: TRBJ2-5
v_gene: TRBV7-8
abundance: NA
d_gene: TRBD1
CDR3aa: CASIFNRGVGQETQYF
CDR3nt: TGTGCCAGCATCTTTAACAGGGGGGTCGGGCAAGAGACCCAGTACTTC

j_gene: TRBJ2-5
v_gene: TRBV7-7
abundance: few
d_gene: NA
CDR3aa: CASSPDPLGETQYF
CDR3nt: TGTGCTAGCAGCCCGGACCCACTTGGGGAGACCCAGTACTTC

j_gene: TRBJ1-1
v_gene: TRBV12-3/TRBV12-4
abundance: NA
d_gene: NA
CDR3aa: CASRGAVIHTEAFF
CDR3nt: TGTGCCAGCAGAGGTGCAGTGATACACACTGAAGCTTTCTTT

j_gene: TRBJ2-5
v_gene: TRBV6-2/TRBV6-3
abundance: many
d_gene: NA
CDR3aa: CARSEGNQETQYF
CDR3nt: TGTGCCAGGTCAGAGGGGAACCAAGAGACCCAGTACTTC

j_gene: TRBJ2-7
v_gene: TRBV10-3
abundance: many
d_gene: TRBD1
CDR3aa: CAISSGQGDEQYF
CDR3nt: TGTGCCATCAGTAGCGGACAGGGAGACGAGCAGTACTTC

j_gene: TRBJ1-2
v_gene: TRBV28
abundance: many
d_gene: TRBD1
CDR3aa: CASRLTGAFYGYTF
CDR3nt: TGTGCCAGCAGGCTGACAGGGGCTTTCTATGGCTACACCTTC